The rows below give T cell receptor beta chains drawn from one sample of a study of T-cell memory formation after mild COVID-19. TCRdb processed the 5' RACE reads anew with MiXCR; each CDR3 protein has one entry. The repertoire consists of around 180,000 distinct CDR3 sequences, with around 15% occurring once and the leading ten covering approximately 2.2%. The sample consisted of PBMCs or a T cell subset sorted from them (not recorded which). Source of these receptors: an adult woman who had mild COVID-19 (a few samples of this study predate the infection). Cell type and time point are not known. Each CDR3 is given with its conserved first and last residue. Fields, in order: CDR3 protein, CDR3 DNA, V gene, D gene, J gene, clone size. A D gene is named only where the DNA matches it firmly. Rows give clone size only sometimes, using once, few, many, or a class for an expanded clone.

CAWAYRVRDGYTF TGTGCCTGGGCTTACAGGGTACGCGATGGCTACACCTTC TRBV30 - TRBJ1-2 many
CASRSGPNTEAFF TGTGCCAGCAGGTCCGGGCCTAACACTGAAGCTTTCTTT TRBV12-3/TRBV12-4 - TRBJ1-1 -
CASSQSGRQYF TGTGCCAGCAGCCAGTCGGGGAGGCAGTATTTT TRBV7-3 - TRBJ2-3 -
CASSHGTEKNIQYF TGCGCCAGCAGCCATGGGACAGAGAAAAACATTCAGTACTTC TRBV5-1 TRBD1 TRBJ2-4 many
CASSQDNYQPQHF TGTGCCAGCAGCCAAGATAACTATCAGCCCCAGCATTTT TRBV7-9 - TRBJ1-5 -
CASSSRNRATDTQYF TGTGCCAGCAGTTCCCGGAACAGGGCCACAGATACGCAGTATTTT TRBV6-5 - TRBJ2-3 few
CSVERGRTDTQYF TGCAGCGTGGAGCGGGGGCGCACAGATACGCAGTATTTT TRBV29-1 TRBD2 TRBJ2-3 -
CATLREGGPYNEQFF TGTGCCACGCTTAGAGAGGGGGGCCCCTACAATGAGCAGTTCTTC TRBV27 - TRBJ2-1 few
CASKRDRGYEQYF TGTGCCAGCAAACGGGACAGGGGTTACGAGCAGTACTTC TRBV27 TRBD1 TRBJ2-7 -
CASKESGANVLTF TGTGCCAGCAAGGAGTCTGGGGCCAACGTCCTGACTTTC TRBV6-5 - TRBJ2-6 few
CAISEGQRDRQPQHF TGTGCCATCAGTGAAGGACAAAGGGATCGGCAGCCCCAGCATTTT TRBV10-3 - TRBJ1-5 -
CASSYSTGGLQPQHF TGTGCCAGCAGTTACTCGACAGGTGGTTTGCAGCCCCAGCATTTT TRBV6-6 - TRBJ1-5 -
CASSDVNYGYTF TGCGCCAGCTCGGATGTTAACTATGGCTACACCTTC TRBV5-1 - TRBJ1-2 few
CASSQSGGGYTQYF TGTGCCAGTAGCCAAAGCGGCGGCGGGTATACGCAGTATTTT TRBV19 - TRBJ2-3 few
CASILGTGGYGYTF TGTGCCAGCATCCTTGGGACAGGAGGCTATGGCTACACCTTC TRBV12-3/TRBV12-4 TRBD1 TRBJ1-2 few
CASSFLAGGSTDTQYF TGTGCCAGCAGCTTTCTAGCGGGAGGGAGCACAGATACGCAGTATTTT TRBV7-8 TRBD2 TRBJ2-3 -
CATSRDPDGSNTGELFF TGTGCCACCAGCAGAGATCCGGACGGATCGAACACCGGGGAGCTGTTTTTT TRBV15 - TRBJ2-2 few
CASSSLQGSLAKNIQYF TGTGCCAGCTCATCGCTACAGGGGTCTCTAGCCAAAAACATTCAGTACTTC TRBV18 TRBD1 TRBJ2-4 few
CASRTEPPSYEQYF TGCGCCAGCAGAACCGAGCCGCCTTCCTACGAGCAGTACTTC TRBV5-1 - TRBJ2-7 -
CASSPGNSNQPQHF TGCGCCAGCAGCCCCGGGAATAGCAATCAGCCCCAGCATTTT TRBV4-1 - TRBJ1-5 -
CASSQSQLETQYF TGTGCCAGCTCACAATCGCAGTTAGAGACCCAGTACTTC TRBV18 - TRBJ2-5 few
CSAGTGDVGYTF TGCAGTGCTGGTACAGGGGACGTTGGCTACACCTTC TRBV20-1 TRBD1 TRBJ1-2 -
CAISESKKVQYF TGTGCCATCAGTGAGTCGAAAAAGGTTCAGTATTTT TRBV10-3 - TRBJ2-3 -
CASSSGDRGTEAFF TGCGCCAGCAGCTCGGGGGACAGGGGGACTGAAGCTTTCTTT TRBV5-1 TRBD1 TRBJ1-1 -
CASSQDIRNTEAFF TGTGCCAGCAGCCAAGATATCAGGAACACTGAAGCTTTCTTT TRBV3-1 - TRBJ1-1 few
CASSPQWGEQFF TGTGCCAGCAGCCCCCAATGGGGTGAGCAGTTCTTC TRBV7-6 - TRBJ2-1 -
CATSGGAQPQHF TGTGCCACCAGTGGAGGAGCTCAGCCCCAGCATTTT TRBV24-1 - TRBJ1-5 few
CASSQETGQGTQYF TGCGCCAGCAGCCAAGAGACAGGGCAAGGGACCCAGTACTTC TRBV4-3 TRBD1 TRBJ2-5 many
CSARVDMGNSPLHF TGCAGTGCTAGGGTGGATATGGGGAATTCACCCCTCCACTTT TRBV20-1 - TRBJ1-6 -
CASSLEASVVYEQYF TGTGCCAGCAGCTTAGAGGCTAGCGTCGTCTACGAGCAGTACTTC TRBV7-6 - TRBJ2-7 -
CSVDKDRLRDTQYF TGCAGCGTTGATAAGGACAGGCTTAGGGATACGCAGTATTTT TRBV29-1 TRBD1 TRBJ2-3 -
CASSLNRVVGELFF TGTGCCAGCAGCTTAAACAGGGTTGTCGGGGAGCTGTTTTTT TRBV7-2 - TRBJ2-2 -
CASSPRANLGQETQYF TGTGCCAGCAGCCCCCGTGCTAATCTGGGCCAAGAGACCCAGTACTTC TRBV4-2 - TRBJ2-5 many
CASSFRGKGYEQYF TGTGCCAGCAGTTTCCGGGGGAAAGGCTACGAGCAGTACTTC TRBV12-3/TRBV12-4 - TRBJ2-7 -
CASSLGQGYQPQHF TGTGCCAGCAGTTTGGGGCAGGGCTATCAGCCCCAGCATTTT TRBV12-3/TRBV12-4 - TRBJ1-5 -
CASSYTVNTEAFF TGTGCCAGCAGTTATACAGTGAACACTGAAGCTTTCTTT TRBV12-3/TRBV12-4 - TRBJ1-1 -
CSARDIRGLAGVRTYNEQFF TGCAGTGCTAGAGACATAAGGGGGCTAGCGGGAGTAAGGACCTACAATGAGCAGTTCTTC TRBV20-1 TRBD2 TRBJ2-1 -
CSALPGQSSGNTIYF TGCAGTGCCCTCCCTGGACAGTCCTCTGGAAACACCATATATTTT TRBV20-1 - TRBJ1-3 -
CASSSSGEGYTF TGTGCCAGCAGCTCGTCAGGGGAGGGCTACACCTTC TRBV3-1 - TRBJ1-2 -
CTGREPSNEQFF TGCACCGGCCGGGAGCCCAGCAATGAGCAGTTCTTC TRBV20-1 - TRBJ2-1 many
CASSLGTLGDTQYF TGTGCCAGCAGTTTAGGGACCTTGGGCGATACGCAGTATTTT TRBV12-3/TRBV12-4 - TRBJ2-3 many
CASSYRGDLTYEQYF TGTGCCAGCAGTTACAGGGGCGACCTTACCTACGAGCAGTACTTC TRBV6-5 - TRBJ2-7 few